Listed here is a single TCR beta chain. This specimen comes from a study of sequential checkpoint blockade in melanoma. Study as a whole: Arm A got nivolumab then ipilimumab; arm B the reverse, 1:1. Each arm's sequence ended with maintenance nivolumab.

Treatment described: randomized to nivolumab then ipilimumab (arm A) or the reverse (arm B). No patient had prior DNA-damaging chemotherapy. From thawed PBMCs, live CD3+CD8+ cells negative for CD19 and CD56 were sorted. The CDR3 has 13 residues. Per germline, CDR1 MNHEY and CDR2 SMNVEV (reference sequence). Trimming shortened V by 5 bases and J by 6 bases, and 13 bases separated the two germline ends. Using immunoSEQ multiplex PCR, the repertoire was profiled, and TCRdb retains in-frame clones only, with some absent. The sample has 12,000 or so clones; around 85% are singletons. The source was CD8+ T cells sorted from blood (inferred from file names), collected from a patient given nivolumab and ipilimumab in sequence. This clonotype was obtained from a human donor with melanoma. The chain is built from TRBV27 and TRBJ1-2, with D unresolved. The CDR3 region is CASSGRRYDGYTF. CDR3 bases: TGTGCCAGCAGTGGCCGCAGGTACGATGGCTACACCTTC.